The rows below give T cell receptor beta chains drawn from one sample of a study of blood T cell repertoires in COVID-19. Assay: immunoSEQ multiplex PCR; the TCRdb copy retains only in-frame clones and omits some. Here the sample spans around 290,000 clones, about nine tenths being singletons. Material: PBMCs or T cells enriched from blood (not recorded which). These receptors came from a young woman who had recovered from COVID-19. Both conserved end residues are part of each CDR3. A D gene is named only where the DNA matches it firmly. Rows give clone size only sometimes, using once, few, many, or a class for an expanded clone.

once TRBJ2-2 . TRBV28 CASSLGSGIAGELFF TGTGCCAGCAGTTTAGGATCAGGTATTGCCGGGGAGCTGTTTTTT
. TRBJ1-4 . TRBV4-3 CASSQDLGPTGGKLFF TGCGCCAGCAGCCAAGATCTTGGTCCCACCGGGGGAAAACTGTTTTTT
. TRBJ1-2 TRBD1 TRBV28 CASSSYRGGRYGYTF TGTGCCAGCAGTTCATACAGGGGGGGCCGGTATGGCTACACCTTC
. TRBJ2-5 TRBD2 TRBV6-5 CASPPGEGRTETQYF TGTGCCAGCCCTCCGGGGGAGGGCCGAACGGAGACCCAGTACTTC
. TRBJ1-4 . TRBV28 CASSLPLLREKLFF TGTGCCAGCAGTTTACCTCTTCTGCGGGAAAAACTGTTTTTT
few TRBJ1-4 TRBD1 TRBV6-5 CASTKGRGEEKLFF TGTGCCAGCACCAAGGGCAGGGGGGAGGAAAAACTGTTTTTT
. TRBJ2-2 TRBD1 TRBV28 CASSQETGGQRTGELFF TGTGCCAGCAGTCAAGAGACAGGGGGCCAGAGGACCGGGGAGCTGTTTTTT
. TRBJ2-4 TRBD1 TRBV5-4 CASSWGQGRNIQYF TGTGCCAGCAGCTGGGGACAGGGAAGAAACATTCAGTACTTC
. TRBJ2-7 . TRBV2 CASKKSASSYEQYF TGTGCCAGCAAGAAGAGTGCGAGCTCCTACGAGCAGTACTTC
. TRBJ2-5 . TRBV27 CASSFRETQYF TGTGCCAGCAGTTTCCGGGAGACCCAGTACTTC
. TRBJ2-5 . TRBV12-3/TRBV12-4 CASSPRQRETQYF TGTGCCAGCAGTCCCAGACAGCGAGAGACCCAGTACTTC
. TRBJ1-1 . TRBV11-2 CASSSPPSYTEAFF TGTGCCAGCAGCTCCCCCCCCTCTTACACTGAAGCTTTCTTT
. TRBJ1-3 . TRBV7-9 CASSPEVFVTKGGNTIYF TGTGCCAGCAGCCCCGAAGTGTTTGTGACAAAAGGTGGAAACACCATATATTTT
. TRBJ1-2 . TRBV12-3/TRBV12-4 CASRAGVNYGYTF TGTGCCAGCAGGGCGGGGGTGAACTATGGCTACACCTTC
. TRBJ1-1 . TRBV28 CASSLRTVAAFF TGTGCCAGCAGTCTTCGGACAGTAGCAGCTTTCTTT
. TRBJ1-2 . TRBV7-9 CASSQGVGNYGYTF TGTGCCAGCAGCCAAGGGGTGGGGAACTATGGCTACACCTTC
once TRBJ2-2 TRBD1 TRBV6-5 CASSWTGEGTGELFF TGTGCCAGCAGTTGGACAGGGGAGGGCACCGGGGAGCTGTTTTTT
. TRBJ1-6 . TRBV15 CATSRGAGRVVSPLHF TGTGCCACCAGCAGAGGGGCCGGCAGGGTGGTTTCACCCCTCCACTTT
. TRBJ1-3 . TRBV7-6 CASSLGSRSGNTIYF TGTGCCAGCAGCTTAGGGAGTAGATCGGGGAACACCATATATTTT
. TRBJ2-1 . TRBV12-3/TRBV12-4 CASSRLESEQFF TGTGCCAGCAGCCGACTGGAGAGTGAGCAGTTCTTC
. TRBJ1-1 . TRBV28 CASSLRPRTGVSAFF TGTGCCAGCAGTTTACGTCCCCGAACAGGCGTATCAGCTTTCTTT
. TRBJ2-2 TRBD2 TRBV2 CASSEMRLAGVSTGELFF TGTGCCAGCAGTGAGATGAGACTAGCGGGAGTTAGCACCGGGGAGCTGTTTTTT